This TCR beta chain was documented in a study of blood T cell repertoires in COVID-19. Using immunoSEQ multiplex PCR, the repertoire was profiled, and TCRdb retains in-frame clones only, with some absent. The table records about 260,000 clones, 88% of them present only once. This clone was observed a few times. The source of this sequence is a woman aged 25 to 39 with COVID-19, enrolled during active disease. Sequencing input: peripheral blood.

This CDR3 reads CASSLSGGRAVEQFF. The CDR3 DNA follows: TGTGCCAGCAGCTTATCCGGAGGGAGGGCCGTTGAGCAGTTCTTC. The rearrangement uses TRBV7-9 and TRBJ2-1, with TRBD2 matching 7 bases. CDR1 is SEHNR, CDR2 FQNEAQ, per germline (reference sequence). With 2 bases clipped from V and 9 bases from J, the junction kept 10 bases outside the gene matches. The CDR3 is made up of 15 amino acids.